The 22 T cell receptor beta chains below all came from one sample that was sequenced in a study of blood T cell repertoires in COVID-19. Data came from immunoSEQ multiplex PCR; TCRdb stores just in-frame clones and leaves some out. The sample carries almost 200,000 clones, about 86% recorded once. The source material was peripheral blood. The receptors were gathered from a woman aged 70-85 years with acute or convalescent COVID-19.

The chain recombines TRBV19 with TRBJ1-3, with D maybe TRBD1 (5 bases). Germline V gene lookup returns CDR1 LNHDA and CDR2 SQIVND (reference sequence). V was trimmed by 9 bases and J by 0 bases, leaving 12 bases between them. CDR3 length equals 14 residues. CDR3 loop: CASLPGGSGNTIYF. CDR3 sequence (DNA): TGTGCCAGCCTGCCGGGGGGCTCTGGAAACACCATATATTTT.

The rearrangement uses TRBV4-3 and TRBJ2-4, with D maybe TRBD1 (6 bases). Germline V gene data show CDR1 as LGHNA and CDR2 as YSLEER. The V end lost 0 bases, the J end lost 9 bases, and 15 bases lay between the germline ends. The CDR3 length is 15 residues. The CDR3 loop is CASSQDLGAGRIQYF. CDR3 nucleotide sequence: TGCGCCAGCAGCCAAGATCTGGGGGCGGGCCGCATTCAGTACTTC.

This rearrangement joins TRBV20-1 to TRBJ2-3; 10 bases map to TRBD2. There are 14 residues in the CDR3. J gave up 11 bases and V 3 bases, and 11 bases lay outside the gene matches. The germline V gene encodes CDR1 DFQATT and CDR2 SNEGSKA (reference sequence). The CDR3 bases are TGCAGTGCTAGTCTAAGCGGGGGGGCCGTAGGGCAGTATTTT. Protein product: CSASLSGGAVGQYF.

The rearrangement links TRBV18 to TRBJ1-2; the D gene is possibly TRBD1 (5 bases). The V end lost 8 bases, the J end lost 4 bases, and 17 bases lay between the germline ends. There are 14 residues in the CDR3. CDR1 and CDR2 (germline): KGHSH, LQKENI. In nucleotides, the CDR3 is TGTGCCAGCCTACCCGCGGAGGGGATCTATGGCTACACCTTC. Encoded protein: CASLPAEGIYGYTF.

The count of this clone is one. J is TRBJ1-1 and V is TRBV12-2; TRBD1 was called by the table and not checked on the DNA. TRBV12-2 represents a pseudogene. The length of the CDR3 is 14 residues. The CDR3 sequence: CATRGQGQSNGAFF. The DNA for the CDR3 is TGTGCAACCAGAGGACAGGGACAAAGCAACGGAGCTTTCTTT.

The rearrangement joins TRBV12-5 to TRBJ1-4; 8 bases line up with TRBD1. The trim removed 3 bases at V and 8 bases at J, leaving 8 bases unmatched. Per germline, CDR1 LGHNT and CDR2 FRNRAP. The CDR3 covers 15 residues. The CDR3 region has the DNA TGTGCTAGTGGTTTCGAAGGGACAGGAAAGGAAAAACTGTTTTTT. Translating it yields CASGFEGTGKEKLFF.

The chain joins TRBV5-5 to TRBJ2-7; 9 bases are shared with TRBD1. The germline gives CDR1 SGHKS, CDR2 YYEKEE (reference sequence). The CDR3 runs 17 residues. With 4 bases clipped from V and 2 bases from J, the junction kept 13 bases outside the gene matches. In DNA, the CDR3 is TGTGCCAGCAGCCAGAACCTACAGGGGGCATTAACCTACGAGCAGTACTTC. Protein: CASSQNLQGALTYEQYF.

The chain uses TRBV2 and TRBJ1-1; 8 bases agree with TRBD1. From germline, CDR1 is SNHLY and CDR2 FYNNEI. The trim removed 4 bases at V and 4 bases at J, leaving 5 bases unmatched. The CDR3 has 14 amino acids. CDR3 amino acids: CASSGQGKGTEAFF. The DNA for the CDR3 is TGTGCCAGCAGTGGACAGGGGAAGGGCACTGAAGCTTTCTTT.

The V and J genes are TRBV7-2 and TRBJ2-1; the match to TRBD1 covers 10 bases. The CDR3 has 16 residues. Germline-derived CDR1 and CDR2 are SGHTA and FQGNSA. The ends lost 6 bases at V and 4 bases at J; junction bases unmatched: 9. The CDR3 protein is CASSLTGTGVYNEQFF. CDR3 bases: TGTGCCAGCAGTCTGACCGGGACAGGGGTGTACAATGAGCAGTTCTTC.

CDR3 protein: CADSTDRWNTEAFF. CDR3 sequence (DNA): TGTGCTGACTCCACAGACAGGTGGAACACTGAAGCTTTCTTT. The rearrangement uses TRBV2 and TRBJ1-1; D perhaps matches TRBD1 (6 bases). This CDR3 contains 14 residues. Germline CDR1 SNHLY, CDR2 FYNNEI.

The chain carries TRBV25-1 and TRBJ2-1; 11 bases match TRBD2. This CDR3 spans 17 amino acids. V shed 2 bases and J 0 bases; nucleotides not matched to a gene: 3. Germline V gives CDR1 MGHDK, CDR2 SYGVNS. The CDR3 DNA reads TGTGCCAGCAGTGAAGGACTAGCGGGTTCCTCCTACAATGAGCAGTTCTTC. This encodes CASSEGLAGSSYNEQFF.

About this clone itself: Other nucleotide sequences in the sample specify the same CDR3. The CDR3 DNA reads as TGTGCCAGCAGTCGGACAGGGAACACCGGGGAGCTGTTTTTT. It is translated as CASSRTGNTGELFF. This sequence joins TRBV2 and TRBJ2-2, with TRBD1 matching over 7 bases. The germline V gene encodes CDR1 SNHLY and CDR2 FYNNEI. The CDR3 extends over 14 amino acids. The V segment lost 5 bases and the J segment 1 base; nucleotides outside the gene matches: 1.

V gene TRBV15 combines with J gene TRBJ1-1; D gene unclear. V gave up 0 bases and J gave up 11 bases, with 13 bases separating them. The CDR3 has 13 residues. The V gene's germline CDR1 is LNHNV and CDR2 YYDKDF (reference sequence). In nucleotides, the CDR3 is TGTGCCACCAGCAGAGAAGTCGCGACTAAGGCTTTCTTT. Protein sequence: CATSREVATKAFF.

The rearrangement links TRBV5-4 to TRBJ1-4; possibly TRBD1 for D (6 bases). CDR1 is SGHNT and CDR2 is YYREEE in the germline V gene (reference sequence). V lost 3 bases and J 7 bases, leaving 10 bases between the germline ends. CDR3 length: 13 residues. The CDR3: CASSSRDTEKLFF. CDR3 in DNA: TGTGCCAGCAGCTCCCGGGACACTGAAAAACTGTTTTTT.

This clone is a singleton in its sample. The rearrangement uses TRBV6-2 or TRBV6-3 and TRBJ1-6, with TRBD1 matching over 8 bases. The V segment lost 2 bases and the J segment 15 bases; nucleotides outside the gene matches: 12. This CDR3 is built from 15 residues. CDR1 and CDR2 from the germline V gene are MNHEY and SVGEGT. The CDR3 protein is CASSYRQGNPAYLHF. CDR3 nucleotide sequence: TGTGCCAGCAGTTACCGACAGGGGAATCCTGCATACCTCCACTTT.

CDR3 sequence reads: CATSDRQGRETQYF. The CDR3 bases are TGTGCCACCAGTGACAGACAGGGACGAGAGACCCAGTACTTC. The rearrangement links TRBV24-1 to TRBJ2-5; 7 bases align to TRBD1. J was trimmed by 4 bases and V by 4 bases; bases with no gene match: 5. Germline CDR1 reads KGHDR; CDR2 reads SFDVKD. The CDR3 has 14 residues.

This clone was seen a handful of times. The genes are TRBV27 and TRBJ1-2, with TRBD1 identical over 8 bases. Germline V gene sequence: CDR1 MNHEY, CDR2 SMNVEV (reference sequence). J lost 4 bases, V lost 5 bases, and 12 bases had no gene match. This CDR3 spans 16 amino acids. The chain's CDR3 is CASSPSPTTGAYGYTF. CDR3 bases: TGTGCCAGCAGTCCATCCCCCACGACAGGGGCCTATGGCTACACCTTC.

V gene TRBV6-2 or TRBV6-3 combines with J gene TRBJ1-5, with 12 positions matching TRBD1. Germline values: CDR1 MNHEY, CDR2 SVGEGT. The CDR3 consists of 15 residues. After removal of 2 bases from V and 8 bases from J, the junction contained 4 bases not matched to a gene. The CDR3 spells CASSYPGQGAKPQHF. For the CDR3, the DNA is TGTGCCAGCAGTTACCCGGGACAGGGGGCTAAGCCCCAGCATTTT.

This clone appeared a single time. The V call is TRBV9, the J call TRBJ1-1, with a possible D match to TRBD1 (5 bases). CDR3 size: 12 residues. The ends were cut back, 4 bases at V and 10 bases at J, with 14 bases in the middle. In germline, CDR1 is SGDLS, CDR2 YYNGEE. CDR3: CASSPETGGAFF. The CDR3 DNA follows: TGTGCCAGCAGCCCTGAGACGGGGGGAGCTTTCTTT.

The chain is built from TRBV2 and TRBJ1-2; D not resolved. The CDR3 has 13 residues. Germline V lookup: CDR1 SNHLY, CDR2 FYNNEI. V gave up 6 bases and J gave up 8 bases, with 16 bases separating them. DNA of the CDR3: TGTGCCAGCAGCGCTTCCCGCGGGTCCGGCTACACCTTC. Protein sequence: CASSASRGSGYTF.

V and J are TRBV7-9 and TRBJ2-1, with 9 nucleotides matching TRBD2. The V gene's germline CDR1 is SEHNR and CDR2 FQNEAQ (reference sequence). The CDR3 runs to 15 residues. Losses at the gene ends were 7 bases for V and 2 bases for J; bases not matched to a gene: 6. The CDR3: CASTDGGRAYNEQFF. CDR3 bases: TGTGCCAGCACCGATGGCGGGAGGGCCTACAATGAGCAGTTCTTC.

In this sample, this clone turned up once. The chain carries TRBV7-9 and TRBJ1-2, with D hard to call. This CDR3 is 19 amino acids long. Germline-derived CDR1 and CDR2 are SEHNR and FQNEAQ (reference sequence). Trimming left V 3 bases short and J 2 bases short, with 25 bases between. Written as DNA, the CDR3 is TGTGCCAGCAGCTTTTTGAGATCAGCCTTTCTAGAAGTAAACTATGGCTACACCTTC. This gives the protein CASSFLRSAFLEVNYGYTF.